The 25 T cell receptor beta chains listed next were all sequenced from one sample in a study of T-cell reconstitution after alpha-beta-depleted transplantation in children. TCRbeta library preparation incorporated unique molecular identifiers. MiXCR, run by TCRdb on the PCR reads, gives a single entry per CDR3 protein. This table has roughly 400,000 distinct CDR3 sequences, 43% appearing once. The material sequenced was PBMCs, taken before TCRalphabeta/CD19-depleted stem cell transplant. The source is a girl aged 2-10 years with aplastic anemia, due to receive a stem cell transplant.

The J gene is TRBJ2-1, the V gene TRBV5-1, with D hard to call. Germline-derived CDR1 and CDR2 are SGHRS and YFSETQ. V lost 0 bases, J lost 0 bases, and 10 bases lay in between. There are 16 residues in the CDR3. The CDR3 nucleotides read TGCGCCAGCAGCTTGGATCGTACGGGCTCCTACAATGAGCAGTTCTTC. Amino acids: CASSLDRTGSYNEQFF.

The chain has TRBV12-3 or TRBV12-4 and TRBJ1-2; perhaps TRBD1 as D (6 bases). This CDR3 has 13 residues. The V end lost 5 bases, the J end lost 5 bases, and 12 bases lay between the germline ends. The CDR3 protein is CASSDAGVYGYTF. In DNA form, the CDR3 reads TGTGCCAGCAGTGACGCAGGGGTTTATGGCTACACCTTC.

The table lists this clonotype with many counts. CDR3 loop: CASSQIVGGGVTDTQYF. The DNA of the CDR3 is TGTGCCAGCAGCCAAATAGTTGGGGGAGGTGTCACAGATACGCAGTATTTT. This chain connects TRBV4-2 to TRBJ2-3, with D perhaps TRBD2 (6 bases). The CDR3 has 17 amino acids. CDR1 LGHNA and CDR2 YNFKEQ come from the germline V gene. V was trimmed by 2 bases and J by 2 bases, leaving 17 bases between them.

This clonotype was counted at least ten times. This rearrangement joins TRBV20-1 to TRBJ2-3; perhaps TRBD2 as D (6 bases). CDR1 and CDR2 (germline): DFQATT, SNEGSKA (reference sequence). The V and J ends lost 4 bases and 0 bases respectively, with 14 bases between them. The CDR3 covers 15 residues. In DNA form, the CDR3 reads TGCAGTGCTATCTTGGGACTCCAGAGCACAGATACGCAGTATTTT. Encoded protein: CSAILGLQSTDTQYF.

The chain combines TRBV20-1 with TRBJ2-3, with D hard to call. Germline CDR1 is DFQATT and CDR2 is SNEGSKA (reference sequence). V was trimmed by 4 bases and J by 2 bases, leaving 10 bases between them. CDR3 length: 13 amino acids. CDR3 nucleotides: TGCAGTGCTACAAAGGCAGTCACAGATACGCAGTATTTT. Its protein is CSATKAVTDTQYF.

This clonotype was detected ten times or more. The chain uses TRBV20-1 and TRBJ2-7; D possibly corresponds to TRBD1 (5 bases). There are 12 residues in the CDR3. Germline CDR1 DFQATT, CDR2 SNEGSKA (reference sequence). V gave up 5 bases and J gave up 1 base, with 9 bases separating them. The CDR3 DNA reads TGCAGTGCTCAGCCAGGGTCCTACGAGCAGTACTTC. Translation: CSAQPGSYEQYF.

This clonotype was picked up many times. The gene calls are TRBV20-1 and TRBJ2-2, with a tentative D call TRBD2 (5 bases). Germline-derived CDR1 and CDR2 are DFQATT and SNEGSKA (reference sequence). There are 13 residues in the CDR3. V lost 3 bases, J lost 6 bases, and 11 bases lay in between. CDR3 nucleotide sequence: TGCAGTGCTAGTAAAGCGGCCCCCGGGGAGCTGTTTTTT. It codes for CSASKAAPGELFF.

The chain employs TRBV7-6 and TRBJ2-1; D not resolved. The germline V and J ends were trimmed by 3 bases and 5 bases, with 5 bases remaining between them. Germline CDR1 SGHVS, CDR2 FNYEAQ. CDR3 length: 12 amino acids. CDR3 DNA sequence: TGTGCCAGCAGCTTGGCCGACAATGAGCAGTTCTTC. Amino acids: CASSLADNEQFF.

This clonotype came up a few times. The J gene is TRBJ2-1, the V gene TRBV27; 9 bases match TRBD2. This CDR3 has 17 residues. Germline CDR1 and CDR2: MNHEY and SMNVEV (reference sequence). After removal of 6 bases from V and 5 bases from J, the junction contained 14 bases not matched to a gene. The CDR3 sequence is CASSRTGTSILNNEQFF. For the CDR3, the DNA is TGTGCCAGCAGCCGGACCGGGACTAGCATCCTTAACAATGAGCAGTTCTTC.

The table lists this clonotype with a few counts. V and J are TRBV20-1 and TRBJ2-5; TRBD2 aligns across 10 bases. Germline V gives CDR1 DFQATT, CDR2 SNEGSKA (reference sequence). The CDR3 has 17 amino acids. The trim removed 0 bases at V and 4 bases at J, leaving 11 bases unmatched. The CDR3 sequence is CSARDPGLAGVGETQYF. The DNA for the CDR3 is TGCAGTGCTAGAGACCCGGGCCTAGCGGGAGTGGGAGAGACCCAGTACTTC.

This clonotype appeared many times. The chain combines TRBV6-5 with TRBJ2-7; 10 bases align to TRBD1. The CDR3 consists of 15 residues. The ends lost 0 bases at V and 6 bases at J; junction bases unmatched: 5. Looked up from germline, CDR1 is MNHEY and CDR2 is SVGAGI. CDR3 in amino acids: CASSYSRTGGSEQYF. The CDR3 region has the DNA TGTGCCAGCAGTTACTCCCGGACAGGGGGGAGCGAGCAGTACTTC.

The chain has TRBV20-1 and TRBJ1-1; no clear D. CDR1 and CDR2 from the germline V gene are DFQATT and SNEGSKA (reference sequence). V was clipped by 2 bases and J by 11 bases, with 15 bases between them. CDR3 length: 12 amino acids. The CDR3 region is CSARTIGPEAFF. DNA for the CDR3: TGCAGTGCTAGAACGATAGGACCGGAGGCTTTCTTT.

V usage is TRBV12-3 or TRBV12-4 and J usage is TRBJ2-1; 12 bases align to TRBD2. Trimming took 5 bases from V and 8 from J; bases not matched to a gene: 10. The CDR3 runs 16 residues. The CDR3 DNA is TGTGCCAGCAGTCAGACTAGCGGGGGCCCTTTTGATGAGCAGTTCTTC. It is translated as CASSQTSGGPFDEQFF.

The chain is built from TRBV6-1 and TRBJ1-1; a possible D gene is TRBD1 (5 bases). The germline V gene encodes CDR1 MNHNS and CDR2 SASEGT. Trimming stripped 6 bases from V and 2 bases from J, with 13 bases between. The CDR3 has 14 amino acids. The CDR3 sequence is CASRRTGVNTEAFF. The CDR3 DNA reads TGTGCCAGCAGACGTACAGGAGTTAACACTGAAGCTTTCTTT.

The rearrangement links TRBV6-1 to TRBJ2-7, with no clear D. Trimming took 6 bases from V and 2 from J, leaving 20 bases between them. CDR3 size: 16 residues. The germline V gene has CDR1 MNHNS and CDR2 SASEGT. CDR3 sequence (DNA): TGTGCCAGCAGCATAGGGTCTGGCTTAGGACCCTACGAGCAGTACTTC. Protein sequence: CASSIGSGLGPYEQYF.

The CDR3 DNA reads TGCGCCAGCAGCCCTGACAGGGCCACTGAAGCTTTCTTT. Translation gives CASSPDRATEAFF. The V call is TRBV5-1, the J call TRBJ1-1; 7 nucleotides match TRBD1. V lost 4 bases to trimming and J lost 4 bases; unmatched junction nucleotides: 4. The CDR3 covers 13 residues. Germline CDR1 reads SGHRS; CDR2 reads YFSETQ.

This clonotype was observed a handful of times. The chain is built from TRBV20-1 and TRBJ2-7; D remains unclear. Germline loops: CDR1 DFQATT, CDR2 SNEGSKA (reference sequence). Trimming removed 1 base from V and 7 bases from J, with 11 bases in between. This CDR3 is built from 12 residues. CDR3 sequence (DNA): TGCAGTGCTAGAGTGTACTATGGGGAGCAGTACTTC. This translates into CSARVYYGEQYF.

This chain links TRBV20-1 with TRBJ2-7, with 8 bases fitting TRBD1. The CDR3 loop spans 12 amino acids. Germline V gene lookup returns CDR1 DFQATT and CDR2 SNEGSKA (reference sequence). The V gene end was trimmed by 2 bases and the J gene end by 5 bases; junction bases not matched to a gene: 2. The CDR3 DNA follows: TGCAGTGCTAGACAGGGGGCCGACGAGCAGTACTTC. The encoded protein is CSARQGADEQYF.

V gene TRBV11-2 combines with J gene TRBJ2-4; the D is unclear. The germline V and J ends were trimmed by 2 bases and 2 bases, with 7 bases remaining between them. CDR3 length: 14 amino acids. Germline CDR1 and CDR2: SGHAT and FQNNGV. As DNA, the CDR3 is TGTGCCAGCAGCTTAAGCTTCTCCAAAAACATTCAGTACTTC. It encodes CASSLSFSKNIQYF.

This clonotype was seen ten or more times. This chain joins TRBV28 and TRBJ2-7, with 10 bases lining up with TRBD1. With V trimmed by 6 bases and J by 2 bases, 10 bases remained unmatched. This CDR3 comprises 16 residues. Germline assignment: CDR1 MDHEN and CDR2 SYDVKM. DNA for the CDR3: TGTGCCAGCAGCCTTGGATCCGGGACAGGGGCCTACGAGCAGTACTTC. Its translation: CASSLGSGTGAYEQYF.

In its sample, this clonotype was seen a few times. The chain joins TRBV20-1 to TRBJ2-3; D might be TRBD1 (6 bases). Trimming removed 4 bases from V and 0 bases from J, with 17 bases in between. The CDR3 covers 16 residues. Germline values: CDR1 DFQATT, CDR2 SNEGSKA (reference sequence). CDR3 bases: TGCAGTGCTAAACATGGACAGCCGAGGAGCACAGATACGCAGTATTTT. This sequence encodes CSAKHGQPRSTDTQYF.

The table lists this clonotype with many counts. The chain couples TRBV12-3 or TRBV12-4 to TRBJ2-1, with TRBD2 matching 10 bases. CDR3 length: 16 residues. V lost 5 bases and J lost 8; bases outside the gene matches: 12. Written as DNA, the CDR3 is TGTGCCAGCAGTCCCCGGTCTAGCGGGAGTGGCGATGAGCAGTTCTTC. It is translated as CASSPRSSGSGDEQFF.

Written as DNA, the CDR3 is TGCAGTGCTAGACGGCGGGGCGGGAGGGCCACTGAGCAGTTCTTC. It is translated as CSARRRGGRATEQFF. The rearrangement uses TRBV20-1 and TRBJ2-1, with 9 nucleotides matching TRBD2. The CDR3 extends over 15 amino acids. CDR1 is DFQATT, CDR2 SNEGSKA, per germline (reference sequence). V shed 2 bases, J shed 9 bases, and the junction held 11 bases outside the gene matches.

The chain combines TRBV20-1 with TRBJ2-2; 14 nucleotides match TRBD2. Germline V gene sequence: CDR1 DFQATT, CDR2 SNEGSKA (reference sequence). V shed 1 base and J 4 bases; nucleotides not matched to a gene: 5. This CDR3 comprises 17 residues. In nucleotides, the CDR3 is TGCAGTGCTAGAGGACTAGCGGGAGGGCTCGGCACCGGGGAGCTGTTTTTT. Translation gives CSARGLAGGLGTGELFF.

The table lists this clonotype with many counts. The chain combines TRBV7-9 with TRBJ2-3; 9 positions match TRBD2. The CDR3 has 17 residues. The V segment lost 3 bases and the J segment 2 bases; nucleotides outside the gene matches: 9. Germline V lookup: CDR1 SEHNR, CDR2 FQNEAQ (reference sequence). The DNA of the CDR3 is TGTGCCAGCAGCTTCCCTCGACTAGCGGCAAACACAGATACGCAGTATTTT. Its translation is CASSFPRLAANTDTQYF.